This is a list of T cell receptor beta chains from one sample in a study of T cells in Graves' hyperthyroidism and ophthalmopathy. Via MiXCR, TCRdb re-called the multiplex PCR reads, giving one row per CDR3 protein. The sample holds 360,000 or so distinct CDR3 sequences, around 15% seen once. Sequenced material: blood. Receptors were obtained from a woman aged 55-69 years with Graves' ophthalmopathy. The CDR3 runs from the conserved cysteine through the conserved F or W. D genes are given only for firm matches. The size of a clone is reported for some rows only, either as once, few or many, or as a class for expanded clones.

CDR3 length: 15
J gene: TRBJ2-7
D gene: TRBD2
V gene: TRBV7-2
clone size: many
CDR3 DNA: TGTGCCAGCAGCTTACGGCTAGCGGCCTACTACGAGCAGTACTTC
CDR3 protein: CASSLRLAAYYEQYF

CDR3 length: 16
J gene: TRBJ2-6
D gene: NA
V gene: TRBV5-1
clone size: NA
CDR3 DNA: TGCGCCAGTGCCCCGGGACACAACTCTGGGGCCAACGTCCTGACTTTC
CDR3 protein: CASAPGHNSGANVLTF

CDR3 length: 13
J gene: TRBJ1-6
D gene: NA
V gene: TRBV6-2/TRBV6-3
clone size: few
CDR3 DNA: TGTGCCAGCAGTTGGGCAGGGCTGTCACCCCTCCACTTT
CDR3 protein: CASSWAGLSPLHF

CDR3 length: 15
J gene: TRBJ2-1
D gene: TRBD2
V gene: TRBV5-4
clone size: few
CDR3 DNA: TGTGCCAGCACCAACCGGGGGGGGCCGGAAAATGAGCAGTTCTTC
CDR3 protein: CASTNRGGPENEQFF

CDR3 length: 14
J gene: TRBJ2-3
D gene: NA
V gene: TRBV7-3
clone size: many
CDR3 DNA: TGTGCCAGCAGCTCCCTCAGGGGTTCAGATACGCAGTATTTT
CDR3 protein: CASSSLRGSDTQYF

CDR3 length: 16
J gene: TRBJ2-3
D gene: TRBD2
V gene: TRBV19
clone size: NA
CDR3 DNA: TGTGCCAGTAGTGATGACCGACTAGCGGGACCAGATACGCAGTATTTT
CDR3 protein: CASSDDRLAGPDTQYF

CDR3 length: 13
J gene: TRBJ2-7
D gene: NA
V gene: TRBV27
clone size: many
CDR3 DNA: TGTGCCAGCAGTTTATACGGCGGCTACGAGCAGTACTTC
CDR3 protein: CASSLYGGYEQYF

CDR3 length: 17
J gene: TRBJ2-3
D gene: TRBD2
V gene: TRBV3-1
clone size: many
CDR3 DNA: TGTGCCAGCAGCCAAGCCTCACTAGCGGGCCACACAGATACGCAGTATTTT
CDR3 protein: CASSQASLAGHTDTQYF

CDR3 length: 15
J gene: TRBJ2-3
D gene: TRBD2
V gene: TRBV6-1
clone size: many
CDR3 DNA: TGTGCCAGCAGTCGAGGACTAGCGGGCACAGATACGCAGTATTTT
CDR3 protein: CASSRGLAGTDTQYF

CDR3 length: 14
J gene: TRBJ2-7
D gene: TRBD2
V gene: TRBV5-1
clone size: few
CDR3 DNA: TGCGCCAGCAGCTTGCCAGCGGGAATTGGCGAGCAGTACTTC
CDR3 protein: CASSLPAGIGEQYF

CDR3 length: 14
J gene: TRBJ1-4
D gene: NA
V gene: TRBV6-6
clone size: few
CDR3 DNA: TGTGCCAGCAGTTACTGGCCAACTAATGAAAAACTGTTTTTT
CDR3 protein: CASSYWPTNEKLFF

CDR3 length: 14
J gene: TRBJ1-5
D gene: TRBD1
V gene: TRBV10-3
clone size: many
CDR3 DNA: TGTGCCATCAGTGGGACAGGGAGCAATCAGCCCCAGCATTTT
CDR3 protein: CAISGTGSNQPQHF

CDR3 length: 14
J gene: TRBJ2-7
D gene: TRBD1
V gene: TRBV5-1
clone size: many
CDR3 DNA: TGCGCCAGCAGCGAGAAGACAGGGGGATACGAGCAGTACTTC
CDR3 protein: CASSEKTGGYEQYF

CDR3 length: 14
J gene: TRBJ1-1
D gene: NA
V gene: TRBV5-1
clone size: NA
CDR3 DNA: TGCGCCAGCAGCTCCGGTCGCCCTCTCACTGAAGCTTTCTTT
CDR3 protein: CASSSGRPLTEAFF

CDR3 length: 15
J gene: TRBJ2-5
D gene: TRBD1
V gene: TRBV18
clone size: many
CDR3 DNA: TGTGCCAGCTCACCACGGACAGGGCGGGCAGAGACCCAGTACTTC
CDR3 protein: CASSPRTGRAETQYF

CDR3 length: 15
J gene: TRBJ1-3
D gene: NA
V gene: TRBV11-2
clone size: few
CDR3 DNA: TGTGCCAGCAGCTTACCCAGTTGGGCGGGAAACACCATATATTTT
CDR3 protein: CASSLPSWAGNTIYF

CDR3 length: 12
J gene: TRBJ1-1
D gene: NA
V gene: TRBV6-1
clone size: many
CDR3 DNA: TGTGCCAGCAGGAAACCGAACACTGAAGCTTTCTTT
CDR3 protein: CASRKPNTEAFF

CDR3 length: 15
J gene: TRBJ2-7
D gene: TRBD1
V gene: TRBV18
clone size: many
CDR3 DNA: TGTGCCAGCTCGCCCGGGACAGGGCTCTCCTACGAGCAGTACTTC
CDR3 protein: CASSPGTGLSYEQYF

CDR3 length: 15
J gene: TRBJ2-1
D gene: TRBD2
V gene: TRBV11-2
clone size: many
CDR3 DNA: TGTGCCAGCAGCACACGGACTAGCTCCTACAATGAGCAGTTCTTC
CDR3 protein: CASSTRTSSYNEQFF

CDR3 length: 16
J gene: TRBJ2-6
D gene: NA
V gene: TRBV18
clone size: few
CDR3 DNA: TGTGCCAGCTCACCCCCCGAGAGGTCTGGGGCCAACGTCCTGACTTTC
CDR3 protein: CASSPPERSGANVLTF

CDR3 length: 17
J gene: TRBJ2-2
D gene: NA
V gene: TRBV6-1
clone size: NA
CDR3 DNA: TGTGCCAGCAGTGAAACGTTTGACAGGCAGAACACCGGGGAGCTGTTTTTT
CDR3 protein: CASSETFDRQNTGELFF

CDR3 length: 15
J gene: TRBJ2-7
D gene: TRBD1
V gene: TRBV7-2
clone size: many
CDR3 DNA: TGTGCCAGCAGCTTAGGGACAGGGCCTCTCAACGAGCAGTACTTC
CDR3 protein: CASSLGTGPLNEQYF

CDR3 length: 16
J gene: TRBJ2-1
D gene: TRBD2
V gene: TRBV24-1
clone size: NA
CDR3 DNA: TGTGCCACCAGTTCCCGACTAGCGGATCACTACAATGAGCAGTTCTTC
CDR3 protein: CATSSRLADHYNEQFF

CDR3 length: 13
J gene: TRBJ1-1
D gene: NA
V gene: TRBV2
clone size: many
CDR3 DNA: TGTGCCAGCAGTGAAGTAAGGGACACTGAAGCTTTCTTT
CDR3 protein: CASSEVRDTEAFF

CDR3 length: 15
J gene: TRBJ2-1
D gene: TRBD2
V gene: TRBV5-8
clone size: many
CDR3 DNA: TGTGCCAGCAGCCCCTCGACTAGCTCCTCCGGTGAGCAGTTCTTC
CDR3 protein: CASSPSTSSSGEQFF

CDR3 length: 13
J gene: TRBJ2-7
D gene: TRBD1
V gene: TRBV2
clone size: many
CDR3 DNA: TGTGCCAGCAGACTGACAGGGCTGGCCGAGCAGTACTTC
CDR3 protein: CASRLTGLAEQYF

CDR3 length: 15
J gene: TRBJ2-2
D gene: NA
V gene: TRBV12-3/TRBV12-4
clone size: many
CDR3 DNA: TGTGCCAGCAGACCTGGGCCTGACCACACCGGGGAGCTGTTTTTT
CDR3 protein: CASRPGPDHTGELFF

CDR3 length: 15
J gene: TRBJ2-2
D gene: NA
V gene: TRBV4-1
clone size: many
CDR3 DNA: TGCGCCAGCAGCCAAGCGGAAGTGAGCACCGGGGAGCTGTTTTTT
CDR3 protein: CASSQAEVSTGELFF

CDR3 length: 15
J gene: TRBJ2-3
D gene: NA
V gene: TRBV25-1
clone size: once
CDR3 DNA: TGTGCCAGCAGCCCCGACGGGGTTTATGGGGATACGCAGTATTTT
CDR3 protein: CASSPDGVYGDTQYF

CDR3 length: 10
J gene: TRBJ2-7
D gene: NA
V gene: TRBV20-1
clone size: many
CDR3 DNA: TGCAGTGCTAGAAGTGTCGAGCAGTACTTC
CDR3 protein: CSARSVEQYF

CDR3 length: 17
J gene: TRBJ1-5
D gene: TRBD1
V gene: TRBV2
clone size: NA
CDR3 DNA: TGTGCCAGCAGTTCGGGACAGGGGACCACGAGCAATCAGCCCCAGCATTTT
CDR3 protein: CASSSGQGTTSNQPQHF

CDR3 length: 15
J gene: TRBJ1-4
D gene: TRBD1
V gene: TRBV6-5
clone size: many
CDR3 DNA: TGTGCCAGCAGTTCCTCCCGGGACAGGACCGAAAAACTGTTTTTT
CDR3 protein: CASSSSRDRTEKLFF

CDR3 length: 12
J gene: TRBJ2-5
D gene: NA
V gene: TRBV29-1
clone size: many
CDR3 DNA: TGCAGCGTTAAAAGGGGCCAAGAGACCCAGTACTTC
CDR3 protein: CSVKRGQETQYF

CDR3 length: 13
J gene: TRBJ2-7
D gene: NA
V gene: TRBV9
clone size: few
CDR3 DNA: TGTGCCAGCAGGGGGGAAAGCTCCTACGAGCAGTACTTC
CDR3 protein: CASRGESSYEQYF

CDR3 length: 13
J gene: TRBJ1-5
D gene: NA
V gene: TRBV2
clone size: few
CDR3 DNA: TGTGCCAGCACCAGGGATCACGATAAACCCCAGCATTTT
CDR3 protein: CASTRDHDKPQHF

CDR3 length: 15
J gene: TRBJ1-5
D gene: NA
V gene: TRBV20-1
clone size: many
CDR3 DNA: TGCAGTGCTACCAACCCCGGGCTGCCCAATCAGCCCCAGCATTTT
CDR3 protein: CSATNPGLPNQPQHF

CDR3 length: 14
J gene: TRBJ1-4
D gene: NA
V gene: TRBV7-8
clone size: many
CDR3 DNA: TGTGCCAGCAGCCTGGGACGGCGTAATGAAAAACTGTTTTTT
CDR3 protein: CASSLGRRNEKLFF

CDR3 length: 14
J gene: TRBJ2-7
D gene: TRBD2
V gene: TRBV7-2
clone size: many
CDR3 DNA: TGTGCCAGCAGCTTTTTAGCGGGAGGGCGGGAGCAGTACTTC
CDR3 protein: CASSFLAGGREQYF

CDR3 length: 17
J gene: TRBJ2-4
D gene: NA
V gene: TRBV24-1
clone size: many
CDR3 DNA: TGTGCCACCAGTGTTCATGAGGATACCCTAGCCAAAAACATTCAGTACTTC
CDR3 protein: CATSVHEDTLAKNIQYF

CDR3 length: 16
J gene: TRBJ2-7
D gene: NA
V gene: TRBV6-9
clone size: few
CDR3 DNA: TGTGCCAGCAGTTACCCCACTGGGGCGGAAGGGCACGAGCAGTACTTC
CDR3 protein: CASSYPTGAEGHEQYF